The 17 T cell receptor beta chains in this list originate from one sample, sequenced in a study of blood T cell repertoires in COVID-19. TCRdb keeps only in-frame clones here, not all; method: immunoSEQ multiplex PCR. The sample records approximately 250,000 clones, 83% being singletons. The sequenced sample was peripheral blood. The receptors originated from a man in his sixties who had recovered from COVID-19.

This chain connects TRBV27 to TRBJ1-5, with TRBD1 matching 8 bases. J gave up 1 base and V 11 bases, and 10 bases lay outside the gene matches. The germline CDR1 and CDR2 sequences are MNHEY and SMNVEV (reference sequence). The CDR3 is made up of 15 amino acids. CDR3 DNA: TGTGCCCGCCTATTAAGGACAGGGAGCAATCAGCCCCAGCATTTT. Translated: CARLLRTGSNQPQHF.

The chain joins TRBV3-1 (or the pseudogene TRBV3-2) to TRBJ2-3; TRBD2 agrees at 12 bases. The CDR3 runs 16 residues. The germline V gene has CDR1 LGHDT and CDR2 YNNKEL (reference sequence). V dropped 4 bases and J dropped 3; count of bases not matched to a gene: 5. In DNA, the CDR3 is TGTGCCAGCAGCCCGCAACTAGCGGGGGGTACAGATACGCAGTATTTT. This sequence encodes CASSPQLAGGTDTQYF.

The chain is built from TRBV4-1 and TRBJ2-2; 13 nucleotides line up with TRBD2. CDR1 MGHRA and CDR2 YSYEKL come from the germline V gene. V lost 2 bases and J lost 5; bases outside the gene matches: 14. The CDR3 runs to 20 residues. CDR3 sequence: CASSQLKGLAGLVGTGELFF. The CDR3 nucleotides are TGCGCCAGCAGCCAACTAAAGGGACTAGCGGGATTAGTAGGGACCGGGGAGCTGTTTTTT.

The chain uses TRBV16 and TRBJ1-4; D ambiguous. The CDR3 consists of 11 residues. Trimming shortened V by 4 bases and J by 8 bases, and 5 bases separated the two germline ends. Per germline, CDR1 KGHSY and CDR2 FQNENV. The CDR3 here is CASSLLEKLFF. As DNA, the CDR3 is TGTGCCAGCAGCCTCCTGGAAAAACTGTTTTTT. Variable domain in full (rest from reference TRBV16 and TRBJ1-4): GEEVAQTPKHLVRGEGQKAKLYCAPIKGHSYVFWYQQVLKNEFKFLISFQNENVFDETGMPKERFSAKCLPNSPCSLEIQATKLEDSAVYFCASSLLEKLFFGSGTQLSVL.

The rearrangement uses TRBV9 and TRBJ2-1; D may be TRBD2 (6 bases). The V end lost 0 bases, the J end lost 9 bases, and 19 bases lay between the germline ends. This CDR3 comprises 16 residues. Looked up from germline, CDR1 is SGDLS and CDR2 is YYNGEE. Here the CDR3 reads CASSVVALPGRGEQFF. In DNA, the CDR3 is TGTGCCAGCAGCGTAGTAGCACTCCCGGGGCGGGGTGAGCAGTTCTTC. Filled out from reference TRBV9 and TRBJ2-1, the complete variable domain reads DSGVTQTPKHLITATGQRVTLRCSPRSGDLSVYWYQQSLDQGLQFLIQYYNGEERAKGNILERFSAQQFPDLHSELNLSSLELGDSALYFCASSVVALPGRGEQFFGPGTRLTVL.

The V call is TRBV11-3, the J call TRBJ2-3; D is ambiguous. V was trimmed by 2 bases and J by 2 bases, leaving 8 bases between them. The CDR3 contains 14 residues. Germline V gene lookup returns CDR1 SGHNT and CDR2 YENEEA. Written as DNA, the CDR3 is TGTGCCAGCAGCTTAAGCTTTGCCACAGATACGCAGTATTTT. Translated, it gives CASSLSFATDTQYF.

This clone was observed a few times. The V and J genes are TRBV4-1 and TRBJ2-5; tentatively, D is TRBD2 (6 bases). CDR1 MGHRA and CDR2 YSYEKL come from the germline V gene. The CDR3 has 16 amino acids. V was pared by 1 base and J by 4 bases, with 16 bases between. The CDR3 DNA follows: TGCGCCAGCAGCCAAGCCTTGGGGGTCGGGAGAGAGACCCAGTACTTC. This sequence encodes CASSQALGVGRETQYF.

The chain couples TRBV27 to TRBJ2-2, with TRBD1 matching over 7 bases. V dropped 5 bases and J dropped 4; count of bases not matched to a gene: 1. Germline values: CDR1 MNHEY, CDR2 SMNVEV (reference sequence). The CDR3 length is 13 residues. CDR3 in DNA: TGTGCCAGCAGTGACAGGGTCACCGGGGAGCTGTTTTTT. Its translation is CASSDRVTGELFF.

The chain links TRBV7-9 to TRBJ1-1; TRBD1 matches at 7 bases. V lost 8 bases, J lost 1 base, and 7 bases stayed unmatched. The CDR3 runs 14 residues. Germline V gene data show CDR1 as SEHNR and CDR2 as FQNEAQ (reference sequence). The CDR3 sequence: CASQPRTGNTEAFF. The CDR3 bases are TGTGCCAGCCAGCCGCGGACAGGGAACACTGAAGCTTTCTTT. Supplemented by reference TRBV7-9 and TRBJ1-1, the full variable domain reads DTGVSQNPRHKITKRGQNVTFRCDPISEHNRLYWYRQTLGQGPEFLTYFQNEAQLEKSRLLSDRFSAERPKGSFSTLEIQRTEQGDSAMYLCASQPRTGNTEAFFGQGTRLTVV.

This clone was found a few times. V and J are TRBV10-1 and TRBJ2-7; TRBD2 agrees at 10 bases. Germline V gene data show CDR1 as WNHNN and CDR2 as SYGVQD (reference sequence). Germline trimming cut 4 bases from V and 3 bases from J; bases unmatched to any gene: 3. This CDR3 has 14 residues. CDR3 in amino acids: CASSAAGGVYEQYF. CDR3 sequence (DNA): TGCGCCAGCAGTGCAGCGGGAGGGGTCTACGAGCAGTACTTC.

This clone was seen a single time. The chain carries TRBV5-4 and TRBJ2-2; 9 bases are shared with TRBD1. The CDR3 runs 15 residues. In germline, CDR1 is SGHNT, CDR2 YYREEE (reference sequence). After removal of 0 bases from V and 6 bases from J, the junction contained 3 bases not matched to a gene. The CDR3 coding sequence is TGTGCCAGCAGCTTGGTGGACAGGGGTTCCGGGGAGCTGTTTTTT. Its translation: CASSLVDRGSGELFF.

V is TRBV5-6 and J is TRBJ2-1; 7 positions agree with TRBD1. Germline-derived CDR1 and CDR2 are SGHDT and YYEEEE. This CDR3 has 17 residues. Unmatched junction bases numbered 15, after V lost 4 bases and J lost 5 bases. The CDR3 loop is CASSRKRTGLSDNEQFF. The CDR3 DNA reads as TGTGCCAGCAGCCGCAAAAGGACAGGCCTTTCCGACAATGAGCAGTTCTTC.

The J gene is TRBJ1-2, the V gene TRBV19; D unclear. CDR3 length: 14 residues. Germline V lookup: CDR1 LNHDA, CDR2 SQIVND (reference sequence). V lost 3 bases and J 4 bases, leaving 12 bases between the germline ends. The CDR3 nucleotides are TGTGCCAGTAGTATTAAGGTTCGGAGCTATGGCTACACCTTC. Its protein product is CASSIKVRSYGYTF.

The rearrangement joins TRBV5-1 to TRBJ2-1; D is possibly TRBD2 (5 bases). Between the trimmed V and J ends, which lost 1 base and 0 bases, there was a span of 8 bases. Germline loops: CDR1 SGHRS, CDR2 YFSETQ. This CDR3 is built from 15 residues. The CDR3 DNA reads as TGCGCCAGCAGCTTGCGGGAAGGCTCCTACAATGAGCAGTTCTTC. This translates into CASSLREGSYNEQFF.

This CDR3 reads CASSKGGGDSYNEQFF. CDR3 nucleotides: TGTGCCAGCAGCAAAGGTGGGGGGGACTCCTACAATGAGCAGTTCTTC. The chain is built from TRBV11-3 and TRBJ2-1; TRBD2 agrees at 7 bases. Losses at the gene ends were 5 bases for V and 0 bases for J; bases not matched to a gene: 7. The CDR3 spans 16 residues. The germline gives CDR1 SGHNT, CDR2 YENEEA. Based on the CDR3 plus reference TRBV11-3 and TRBJ2-1, the full variable domain is EAGVVQSPRYKIIEKKQPVAFWCNPISGHNTLYWYLQNLGQGPELLIRYENEEAVDDSQLPKDRFSAERLKGVDSTLKIQPAELGDSAVYLCASSKGGGDSYNEQFFGPGTRLTVL.

The rearrangement uses TRBV5-8 and TRBJ2-4; a weak D match, TRBD2 (6 bases). Looked up from germline, CDR1 is SGHTS and CDR2 is YDEGEE. V gave up 6 bases and J gave up 6 bases, with 16 bases separating them. The length of the CDR3 is 14 residues. This chain's CDR3 is CASTTWGVSNIQYF. As DNA, the CDR3 is TGTGCCAGCACCACTTGGGGGGTGTCAAACATTCAGTACTTC.

The rearrangement joins TRBV30 to TRBJ2-1, with 7 bases fitting TRBD1. This CDR3 is 14 amino acids long. The J segment lost 7 bases and the V segment lost 6 bases, leaving 12 bases of the junction unmatched. Germline CDR1 reads GTSNPN; CDR2 reads SVGIG (reference sequence). The CDR3 protein is CACTPRDRHNEQFF. CDR3 sequence (DNA): TGTGCCTGCACCCCGAGGGACAGACATAATGAGCAGTTCTTC.